This T cell receptor (beta chain) was recorded in a study of shared clonotypes between healthy human individuals (dated by TCRdb to the early 2020s). With regard to the full study: Two women and a few men aged 18 to 49 years were included in the cohort. For each donor, CD4 naive and CD4 memory were each given three plates, CD8 naive was given two plates, and CD8 memory was given one plate. To estimate repertoire size and how much clonotypes are shared between individuals, the study performed deep sequencing of blood TCR repertoires from 4 to 6 healthy adults. Libraries were prepared and TCR repertoires were sequenced by different laboratories using diverse techniques, in order to increase sequencing depth and limit assay-specific biases. Each donor's leukapheresis produced roughly between roughly 0.85 and 10 billion PBMCs.

TCR CDR3 regions were amplified from genomic DNA by multiplex PCR using the deep immunoSEQ assay. Extracted genomic DNA from each cell subset was spread evenly across all wells of several immunoSEQ 96-well plates, with each plate serving as a replicate. For sorted subsets, each replicate PCR was loaded with around 220 ng genomic DNA, equivalent to about 30,000 T cell genomes. Purified libraries were measured with a Qubit 3.0 fluorometer, size-checked on a Bioanalyzer 2100, and measured again with the KAPA Library Quantification kit. A separate single-read 150-cycle Illumina NextSeq 550 flow cell was used to sequence each immunoSEQ 96-well plate. Turning to the authors' computational methods: Because the immunoSEQ output held only junctional sequences and lacked quality scores, the filtering could not match the filtering applied to full-length reads. Sequences were annotated with PyIR, a Python wrapper for IgBLAST v1.9, and V/J genes and CDR3 were assigned using IMGT germline references. Any read was removed if the V/J assignment was weak (E-value above 1e-6), the CDR3 was missing, or the read contained stop codons, out-of-frame junctions, or ambiguous translated residues. V3J clonotypes were defined by identical inferred V gene, J gene, and CDR3 amino acid sequence. Percentage overlap between repertoires was computed as shared unique clonotypes divided by the size of the smaller repertoire. Repertoire richness was assessed with RTK rarefaction, the Chao1 estimator, and Recon v2.1 estimates of unobserved clonotypes. OLGA was used to compute generation probabilities for all TCRbeta clonotypes that the gDNA method yielded from a few donors. Held by TCRdb, this immuneACCESS table contains in-frame sequences only and omits some clones. Under half of the omission traces to an unresolved V gene where checked; the cause of the rest is unknown. D and trimming were read from the DNA, whereas the V and J calls and clone size are those reported in that table. The sample table shows about 1 million clones, and around 76% are seen once. The top ten hold about 1.5% of the sample.

Healthy HIV-negative adults with no recently reported acute infections or vaccinations were included as donors. Every donor was a Caucasian adult living in Nashville, Tennessee, USA. CD4+ T cells were enriched through magnetic negative selection, after which naive cells were positively selected on CD45RA and the remaining negative fraction served as the memory subset. Blood was obtained by leukapheresis, after which PBMCs were separated by Ficoll-Histopaque density gradient centrifugation and cryopreserved in liquid nitrogen vapor phase. Purity and quantity of every magnetically sorted T cell population were checked by analytical flow cytometry. From each sorted fraction, genomic DNA was isolated and quantified by UV absorbance on a Nanodrop 2000c. For this clone: The clone's antigen remains unknown. Qualities for individual bases were not recorded, and no much larger clone is one base off.

Overall study results and their limits: Naive subsets generally had larger estimated clonotype richness than memory subsets did. Based on pairwise subsampling, the degree of clonotype sharing among donors was expected to be affected by sequencing depth. The small number of donors limited the genetic and exposure-history diversity represented. Compared with non-shared clonotypes, the clonotypes found in all four sorted-subset donors had higher generation probabilities. Sharing across a few donors was observed for around 5% of naive CD4, less than 4% of naive CD8, roughly 2.4% of memory CD4, and 0.4% of memory CD8 clonotypes. Sampling was restricted to blood, and TCR repertoires in tissue are likely to differ from TCR repertoires in blood. Incomplete sequencing was indicated by rarefaction of sorted-subset datasets, despite the large sequencing depth.

V trim: 4 bases; J trim: 2 bases; unmatched bases: 8. The germline V gene (reference sequence) yields LNHNV for CDR1 and YYDKDF for CDR2. There are 16 amino acids in the CDR3, from cysteine to phenylalanine inclusive. The kept DNA is CDR3 alone, 48 bases in frame from the first base. This clonotype was sampled from a man aged 18-30 years in good health. The material sequenced was memory CD4+ T cells sorted from blood. The label giving this sample's cell subset or site can be read as: CD45RA-negative fraction. The chain links TRBV15 with TRBJ1-5; 7 middle bases align to TRBD1. CDR3 loop: CATSTSQGTGNQPQHF. The DNA sequence reads TGTGCCACCAGCACCTCACAGGGGACGGGCAATCAGCCCCAGCATTTT.